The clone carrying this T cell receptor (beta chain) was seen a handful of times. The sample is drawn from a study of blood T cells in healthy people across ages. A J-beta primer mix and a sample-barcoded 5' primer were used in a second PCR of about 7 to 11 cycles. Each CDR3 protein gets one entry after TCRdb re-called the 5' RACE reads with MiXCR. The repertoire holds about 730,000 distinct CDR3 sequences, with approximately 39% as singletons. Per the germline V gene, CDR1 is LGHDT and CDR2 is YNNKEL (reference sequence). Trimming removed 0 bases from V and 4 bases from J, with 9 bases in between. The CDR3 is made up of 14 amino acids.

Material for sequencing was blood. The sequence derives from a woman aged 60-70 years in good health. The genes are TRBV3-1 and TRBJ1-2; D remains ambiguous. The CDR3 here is CASSQEAVRYGYTF. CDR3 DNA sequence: TGTGCCAGCAGCCAAGAGGCGGTGCGCTATGGCTACACCTTC.